These T cell receptor beta chains were read from a single sample in a study of blood T cell repertoires in COVID-19. Profiled with immunoSEQ multiplex PCR; TCRdb holds only in-frame clones, not every one. The table has roughly 89,000 clones, around three quarters seen once; the top ten hold over 9%. The specimen was peripheral blood. The receptors originated from a woman between 65 and 79 years old with acute or convalescent COVID-19. CDR3s include the opening cysteine and the closing phenylalanine or tryptophan. A D gene is named only where the DNA matches it firmly. Clone size is given for some rows only: seen once, a few or many times, or a class if the clone is expanded.

TRBD1	14	.	TRBV6-6	TRBJ1-2	TGTGCCAGCAGTCTCAGACAGGGGAGCGCTGGCTACACCTTC	CASSLRQGSAGYTF
.	15	.	TRBV6-2/TRBV6-3	TRBJ1-1	TGTGCCAGCACCCCTCGGACACCAATGAACACTGAAGCTTTCTTT	CASTPRTPMNTEAFF
TRBD1	17	.	TRBV28	TRBJ1-6	TGTGCCAGCAGCTTTTACCGTGGGGACAGGGGGATTTCACCCCTCCACTTT	CASSFYRGDRGISPLHF
.	14	few	TRBV28	TRBJ2-7	TGTGCCAGCAGGCGAGAACAGTTATACTACGAGCAGTACTTC	CASRREQLYYEQYF
.	10	.	TRBV28	TRBJ2-7	TGTGCCAGCAGTCGAGGGAGGCAGTACTTC	CASSRGRQYF
.	17	.	TRBV9	TRBJ1-4	TGTGCCAGCAGCGTAGAGGCAGGGACTGCGATTAATGAAAAACTGTTTTTT	CASSVEAGTAINEKLFF
.	13	.	TRBV2	TRBJ2-1	TGTGCCAGCAGTGAACAGGGGATGAATGAGCAGTTCTTC	CASSEQGMNEQFF
TRBD2	16	.	TRBV3-1/TRBV3-2	TRBJ2-7	TGTGCCAGCAGCCAAGGGAGCGGGGGGTTCACCTACGAGCAGTACTTC	CASSQGSGGFTYEQYF
.	14	once	TRBV4-1	TRBJ2-1	TGCGCCAGCAGCCATGGGAGCTCCTACAATGAGCAGTTCTTC	CASSHGSSYNEQFF
.	12	.	TRBV12-3/TRBV12-4	TRBJ1-2	TGTGCCAGCAGTTGGGGCAACTATGGCTACACCTTC	CASSWGNYGYTF
TRBD1	13	once	TRBV2	TRBJ1-3	TGTGCCAGCAGAGGGACAGGGGGGAACACCATATATTTT	CASRGTGGNTIYF
.	13	.	TRBV5-1	TRBJ2-5	TGCGCCAGCAGCTTGGTGGGGGCCGAGACCCAGTACTTC	CASSLVGAETQYF
TRBD1	16	.	TRBV19	TRBJ1-5	TGTGCCAGTAGGGGACAGGGTGGTTATAGCAATCAGCCCCAGCATTTT	CASRGQGGYSNQPQHF
.	14	.	TRBV29-1	TRBJ1-2	TGCAGCGTTGAATCAGGAAGCCGTTCCTATGGCTACACCTTC	CSVESGSRSYGYTF
.	15	.	TRBV4-2	TRBJ2-1	TGTGCCAGCACGGCGGGGACAGCGCAGGGCAATGAGCAGTTCTTC	CASTAGTAQGNEQFF
.	18	.	TRBV23-1	TRBJ2-2	TGCGCCAGCAGGCTACACAAGGACAGTTCTTCCCTCCCCGGGGAGCTGTTTTTT	CASRLHKDSSSLPGELFF
.	13	.	TRBV4-2	TRBJ1-5	TGTGCCAGCAGGGGGGGGGCTGATCAGCCCCAGCATTTT	CASRGGADQPQHF
TRBD2	16	.	TRBV19	TRBJ2-3	TGTGCCAGTAGTATAGGGACTAGCGGACACACAGATACGCAGTATTTT	CASSIGTSGHTDTQYF
TRBD1	14	.	TRBV24-1	TRBJ2-3	TGTGCCACCAGTGATCGACAGGGGATAGATACGCAGTATTTT	CATSDRQGIDTQYF
.	13	few	TRBV5-1	TRBJ1-2	TGCGCCAGCAGCTTGGGGCAGGGCTTTGGCTACACCTTC	CASSLGQGFGYTF
TRBD1	15	.	TRBV27	TRBJ1-2	TGTGCCAGCAGTACTACGACAGGGACCTGGTTAGGCTACACCTTC	CASSTTTGTWLGYTF
TRBD1	12	.	TRBV5-1	TRBJ1-1	TGCGCCAGCAGCGCAGGGGGCACTGAAGCTTTCTTT	CASSAGGTEAFF
TRBD2	18	.	TRBV3-1/TRBV3-2	TRBJ2-1	TGTGCCAGCAGCCATACTAGCGGGGGGGCTAAGCAGAACAATGAGCAGTTCTTC	CASSHTSGGAKQNNEQFF
.	13	.	TRBV6-5	TRBJ2-4	TGTGCCAGCAGGGCCACAGAGGGAAACATTCAGTACTTC	CASRATEGNIQYF
TRBD1	15	.	TRBV7-2	TRBJ1-5	TGTGCCAGCAGCGAAGGACAGGGTTCATGGCAGCCCCAGCATTTT	CASSEGQGSWQPQHF
.	15	few	TRBV7-3	TRBJ1-2	TGTGCCAGCAGCTTAATCGGGGGGCGCACGTCCGGCTACACCTTC	CASSLIGGRTSGYTF
TRBD1	14	once	TRBV24-1	TRBJ2-5	TGTGCCACCATGGCCAGGGGGCCCCAAGAGACCCAGTACTTC	CATMARGPQETQYF
TRBD2	15	.	TRBV6-6	TRBJ2-1	TGTGCCAGCAGTTACCCAGCGGGGGGAAACAATGAGCAGTTCTTC	CASSYPAGGNNEQFF
TRBD1	15	.	TRBV5-6	TRBJ2-7	TGTGCCAGCAGCTTGAGAGGGGGCGGCCTCTACGAGCAGTACTTC	CASSLRGGGLYEQYF
TRBD1	16	.	TRBV5-1	TRBJ2-7	TGCGCCAGCAGCTTGGACGGGACAGGGGCTTTTTACGAGCAGTACTTC	CASSLDGTGAFYEQYF
TRBD2	15	.	TRBV4-3	TRBJ2-3	TGCGCCAGCAGCCAACTAGCGGTAGGGACAGATACGCAGTATTTT	CASSQLAVGTDTQYF
.	12	once	TRBV19	TRBJ1-1	TGTGCCAGCACAGGGTCGGACACTGAAGCTTTCTTT	CASTGSDTEAFF
.	15	.	TRBV30	TRBJ1-4	TGTGCCTGGAGTGTTGGAGGAGGTATCGGTGAAAAACTGTTTTTT	CAWSVGGGIGEKLFF
TRBD2	17	.	TRBV4-3	TRBJ2-3	TGCGCCAGCAGCCAAGGACCGGGGACTATCCTCACAGATACGCAGTATTTT	CASSQGPGTILTDTQYF
TRBD2	14	.	TRBV27	TRBJ2-7	TGTGCCAGCAGTTCGGGGACTACTCCCCGGGAGCAGTACTTC	CASSSGTTPREQYF
TRBD1	15	.	TRBV29-1	TRBJ2-5	TGCAGCGTTGGAGGGGGGACAGGTAACCAAGAGACCCAGTACTTC	CSVGGGTGNQETQYF
.	14	.	TRBV16	TRBJ1-3	TGTGCCAGCAGCCAAGAGCGGTCCAGCTTCACCATATATTTT	CASSQERSSFTIYF
.	12	.	TRBV12-3/TRBV12-4	TRBJ2-1	TGTGCCAGCAGTTTATCCTATTTTGAGCAGTTCTTC	CASSLSYFEQFF
.	15	.	TRBV6-5	TRBJ2-5	TGTGCCAGCACCACAGGTGGAGTTCTAGAAGAGACCCAGTACTTC	CASTTGGVLEETQYF
.	14	.	TRBV5-4	TRBJ1-1	TGTGCCAGCAGCTTGGAACTGGGGCGCCTTGGAGCTTTCTTT	CASSLELGRLGAFF
.	15	.	TRBV5-4	TRBJ1-1	TGTGCCAGCAGCTTCAGGGGTTCAACGGACACTGAAGCTTTCTTT	CASSFRGSTDTEAFF
TRBD1	16	.	TRBV5-1	TRBJ2-5	TGCGCCAGCAGCCCGAAAGGACAGGGGACTTGGGAGACCCAGTACTTC	CASSPKGQGTWETQYF
TRBD1	15	few	TRBV30	TRBJ1-3	TGTGCCTGGAGAGACAGGGGGCTATCCGGAAACACCATATATTTT	CAWRDRGLSGNTIYF
.	14	few	TRBV6-1	TRBJ2-3	TGTGCCAGCAGTGACAGGGCCGCGACAGATACGCAGTATTTT	CASSDRAATDTQYF